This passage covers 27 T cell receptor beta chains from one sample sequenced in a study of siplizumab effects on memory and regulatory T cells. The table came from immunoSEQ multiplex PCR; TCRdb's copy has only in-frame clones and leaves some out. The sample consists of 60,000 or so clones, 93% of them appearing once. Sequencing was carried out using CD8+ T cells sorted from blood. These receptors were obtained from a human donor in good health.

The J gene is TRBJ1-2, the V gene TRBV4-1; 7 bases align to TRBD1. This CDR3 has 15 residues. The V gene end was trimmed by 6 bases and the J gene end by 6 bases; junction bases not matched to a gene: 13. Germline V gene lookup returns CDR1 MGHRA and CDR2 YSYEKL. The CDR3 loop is CASSPQGVGVDGYTF. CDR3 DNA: TGCGCCAGCAGTCCCCAGGGGGTGGGAGTAGATGGCTACACCTTC.

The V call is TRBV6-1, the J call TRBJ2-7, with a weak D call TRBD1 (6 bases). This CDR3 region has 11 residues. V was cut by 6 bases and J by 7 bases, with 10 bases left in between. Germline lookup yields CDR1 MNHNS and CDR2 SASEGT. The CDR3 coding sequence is TGTGCCAGCAGCCAAGGGGGAGAGCAGTACTTC. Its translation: CASSQGGEQYF.

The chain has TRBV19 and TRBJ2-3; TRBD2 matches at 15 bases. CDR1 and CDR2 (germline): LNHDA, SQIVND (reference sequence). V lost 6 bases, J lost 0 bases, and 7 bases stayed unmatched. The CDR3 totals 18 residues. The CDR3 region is CASRPGLAGGGSTDTQYF. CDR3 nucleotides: TGTGCCAGTAGGCCGGGACTAGCGGGAGGTGGAAGCACAGATACGCAGTATTTT.

The CDR3 protein is CASSHRENYEQYF. For the CDR3, the DNA is TGTGCCAGCTCACACCGGGAGAACTACGAGCAGTACTTC. This sequence joins TRBV18 and TRBJ2-7; D may be TRBD2 (6 bases). The V gene's germline CDR1 is KGHSH and CDR2 LQKENI. The CDR3 is made up of 13 amino acids. V was clipped by 4 bases and J by 3 bases, with 10 bases between them.

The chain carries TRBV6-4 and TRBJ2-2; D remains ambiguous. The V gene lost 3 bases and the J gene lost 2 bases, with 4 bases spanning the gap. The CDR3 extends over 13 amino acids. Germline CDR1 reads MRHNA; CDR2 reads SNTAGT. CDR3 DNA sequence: TGTGCCAGCAGTGAAGAAAACACCGGGGAGCTGTTTTTT. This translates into CASSEENTGELFF.

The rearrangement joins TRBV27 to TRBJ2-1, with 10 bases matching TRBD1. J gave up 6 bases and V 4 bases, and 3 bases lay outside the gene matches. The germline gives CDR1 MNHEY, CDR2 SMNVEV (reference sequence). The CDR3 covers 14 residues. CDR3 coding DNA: TGTGCCAGCAGTTGGGGACAGGGGACCAATGAGCAGTTCTTC. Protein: CASSWGQGTNEQFF.

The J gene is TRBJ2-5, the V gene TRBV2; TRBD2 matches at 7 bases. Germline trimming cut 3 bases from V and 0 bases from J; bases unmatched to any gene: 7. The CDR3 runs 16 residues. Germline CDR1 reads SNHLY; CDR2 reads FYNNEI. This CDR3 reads CASSDSASGYQETQYF. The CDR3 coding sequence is TGTGCCAGCAGTGATTCGGCTAGCGGATACCAAGAGACCCAGTACTTC.

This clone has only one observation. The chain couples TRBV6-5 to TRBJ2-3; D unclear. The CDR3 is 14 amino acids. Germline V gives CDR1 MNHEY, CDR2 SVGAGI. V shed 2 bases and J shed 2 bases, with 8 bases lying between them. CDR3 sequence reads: CASSYADATDTQYF. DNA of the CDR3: TGTGCCAGCAGTTACGCGGACGCCACAGATACGCAGTATTTT.

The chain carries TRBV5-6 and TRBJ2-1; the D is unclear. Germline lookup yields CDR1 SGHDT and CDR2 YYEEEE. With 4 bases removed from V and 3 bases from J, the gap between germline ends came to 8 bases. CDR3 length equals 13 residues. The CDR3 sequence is CASSRNRYNEQFF. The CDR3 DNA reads TGTGCCAGCAGCCGCAATCGCTACAATGAGCAGTTCTTC.

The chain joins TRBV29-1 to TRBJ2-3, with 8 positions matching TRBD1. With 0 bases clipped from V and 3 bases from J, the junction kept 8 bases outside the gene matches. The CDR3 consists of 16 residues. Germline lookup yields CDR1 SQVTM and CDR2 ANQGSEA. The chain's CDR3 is CSVEEGVRTGTDTQYF. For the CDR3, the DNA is TGCAGCGTTGAAGAGGGGGTTAGGACAGGGACAGATACGCAGTATTTT.

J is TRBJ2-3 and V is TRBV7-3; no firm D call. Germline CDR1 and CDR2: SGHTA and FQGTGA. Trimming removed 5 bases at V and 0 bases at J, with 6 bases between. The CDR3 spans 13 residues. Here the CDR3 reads CASSLSSTDTQYF. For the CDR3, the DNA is TGTGCCAGCAGCCTCTCTAGCACAGATACGCAGTATTTT. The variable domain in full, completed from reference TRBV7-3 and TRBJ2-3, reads GAGVSQTPSNKVTEKGKYVELRCDPISGHTALYWYRQSLGQGPEFLIYFQGTGAADDSGLPNDRFFAVRPEGSVSTLKIQRTERGDSAVYLCASSLSSTDTQYFGPGTRLTVL.

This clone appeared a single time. The CDR3 sequence is CASSFFSGEDAFF. Here the CDR3 DNA reads TGTGCCAGCAGTTTTTTTTCAGGGGAAGACGCTTTCTTT. This rearrangement joins TRBV27 to TRBJ1-1, with D possibly matching TRBD1 (6 bases). The V gene's germline CDR1 is MNHEY and CDR2 SMNVEV (reference sequence). Trimming pared 3 bases from V and 11 bases from J, leaving 16 bases between. The length of the CDR3 is 13 residues.

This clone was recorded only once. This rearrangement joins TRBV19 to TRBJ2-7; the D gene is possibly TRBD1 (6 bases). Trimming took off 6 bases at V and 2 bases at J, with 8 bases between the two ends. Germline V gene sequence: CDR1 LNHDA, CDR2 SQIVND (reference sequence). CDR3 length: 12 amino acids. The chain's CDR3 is CASRGQTYEQYF. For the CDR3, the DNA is TGTGCCAGTAGAGGACAGACCTACGAGCAGTACTTC.

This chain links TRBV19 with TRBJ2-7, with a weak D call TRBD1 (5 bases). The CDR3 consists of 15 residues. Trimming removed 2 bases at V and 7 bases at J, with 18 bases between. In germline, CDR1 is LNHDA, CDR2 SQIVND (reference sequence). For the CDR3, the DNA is TGTGCCAGTAGTATAAGCCAGGGCGGTTCGAGGGAGCAGTACTTC. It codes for CASSISQGGSREQYF.

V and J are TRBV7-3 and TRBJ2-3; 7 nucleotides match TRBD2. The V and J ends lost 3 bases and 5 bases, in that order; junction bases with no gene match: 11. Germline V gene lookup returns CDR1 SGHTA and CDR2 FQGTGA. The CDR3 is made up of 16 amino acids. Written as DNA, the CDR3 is TGTGCCAGCAGCTTGAGCCGGACTAGGAGAGGAGATACGCAGTATTTT. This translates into CASSLSRTRRGDTQYF.

CDR3 amino acids: CASVPGLLNTEAFF. As DNA, the CDR3 is TGTGCTAGTGTTCCGGGACTCCTGAACACTGAAGCTTTCTTT. The chain joins TRBV12-5 to TRBJ1-1; weak D call: TRBD1 (5 bases). The CDR3 runs 14 residues. Germline loops: CDR1 LGHNT, CDR2 FRNRAP. V was trimmed by 7 bases and J by 0 bases, leaving 12 bases between them.

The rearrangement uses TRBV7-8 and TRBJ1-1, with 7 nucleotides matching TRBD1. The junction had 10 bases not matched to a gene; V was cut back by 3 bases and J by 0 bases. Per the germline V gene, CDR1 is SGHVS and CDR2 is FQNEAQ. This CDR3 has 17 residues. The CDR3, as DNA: TGTGCCAGCAGCTTTGGGTGGGCAGGGGGGATGAACACTGAAGCTTTCTTT. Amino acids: CASSFGWAGGMNTEAFF.

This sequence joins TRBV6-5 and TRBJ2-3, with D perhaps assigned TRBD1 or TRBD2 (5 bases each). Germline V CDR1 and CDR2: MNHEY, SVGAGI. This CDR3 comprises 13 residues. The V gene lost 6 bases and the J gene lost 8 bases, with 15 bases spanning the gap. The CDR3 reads CASSQGTDSTQYF. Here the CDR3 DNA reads TGTGCCAGCAGCCAAGGGACCGATAGTACGCAGTATTTT.

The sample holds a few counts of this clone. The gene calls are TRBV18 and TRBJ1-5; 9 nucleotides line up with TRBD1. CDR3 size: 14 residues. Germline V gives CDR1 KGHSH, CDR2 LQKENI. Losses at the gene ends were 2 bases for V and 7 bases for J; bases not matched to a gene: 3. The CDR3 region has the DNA TGTGCCAGCTCACCAACAGGGGGCGAACAGCCCCAGCATTTT. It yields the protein CASSPTGGEQPQHF.

CDR3 loop: CASSRGPYEQYF. The DNA for the CDR3 is TGTGCCAGCAGCCGCGGACCCTACGAGCAGTACTTC. The rearrangement joins TRBV7-9 to TRBJ2-5, with D hard to call. The better agreement between TRBJ2-7 and the DNA end casts doubt on the J call. Per germline, CDR1 SEHNR and CDR2 FQNEAQ (reference sequence). The CDR3 consists of 12 residues.

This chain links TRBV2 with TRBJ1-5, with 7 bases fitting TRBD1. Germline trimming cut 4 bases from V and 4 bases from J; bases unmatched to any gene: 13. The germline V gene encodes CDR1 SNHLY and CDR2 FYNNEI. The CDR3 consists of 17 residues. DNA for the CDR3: TGTGCCAGCAGTGGATTCCCCGGGGACAGCCCTAATCAGCCCCAGCATTTT. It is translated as CASSGFPGDSPNQPQHF.

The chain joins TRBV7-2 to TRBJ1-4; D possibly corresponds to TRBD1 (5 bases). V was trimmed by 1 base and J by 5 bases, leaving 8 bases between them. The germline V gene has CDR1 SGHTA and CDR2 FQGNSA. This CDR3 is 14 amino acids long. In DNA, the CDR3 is TGTGCCAGCAGCTTAGAGGGGTCCAATGAAAAACTGTTTTTT. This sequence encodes CASSLEGSNEKLFF.

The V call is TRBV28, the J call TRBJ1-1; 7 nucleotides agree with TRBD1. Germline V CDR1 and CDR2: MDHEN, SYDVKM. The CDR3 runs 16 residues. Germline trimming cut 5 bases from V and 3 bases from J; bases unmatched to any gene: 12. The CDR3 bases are TGTGCCAGCAGTAGGGGGACAGCGATGTCCCACACTGAAGCTTTCTTT. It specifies CASSRGTAMSHTEAFF.

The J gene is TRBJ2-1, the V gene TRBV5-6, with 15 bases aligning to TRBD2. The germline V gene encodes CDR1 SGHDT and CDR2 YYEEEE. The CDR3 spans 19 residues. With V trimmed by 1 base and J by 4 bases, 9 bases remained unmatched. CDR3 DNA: TGTGCCAGCAGCTTGTTGGGACTAGCGGGAGGTTTACCGTACAATGAGCAGTTCTTC. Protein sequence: CASSLLGLAGGLPYNEQFF.

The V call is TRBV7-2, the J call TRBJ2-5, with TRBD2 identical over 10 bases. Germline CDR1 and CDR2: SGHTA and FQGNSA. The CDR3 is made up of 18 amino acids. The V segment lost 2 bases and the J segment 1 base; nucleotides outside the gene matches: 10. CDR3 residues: CASSLSVRLAGAQETQYF. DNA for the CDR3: TGTGCCAGCAGCTTATCAGTAAGGCTAGCGGGAGCCCAAGAGACCCAGTACTTC.

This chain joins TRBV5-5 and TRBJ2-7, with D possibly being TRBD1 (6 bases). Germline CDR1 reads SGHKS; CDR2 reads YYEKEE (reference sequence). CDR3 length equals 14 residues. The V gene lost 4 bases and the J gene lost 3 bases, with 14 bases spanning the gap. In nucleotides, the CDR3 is TGTGCCAGCAGCCTACCGGGACATTTCTACGAGCAGTACTTC. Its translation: CASSLPGHFYEQYF.

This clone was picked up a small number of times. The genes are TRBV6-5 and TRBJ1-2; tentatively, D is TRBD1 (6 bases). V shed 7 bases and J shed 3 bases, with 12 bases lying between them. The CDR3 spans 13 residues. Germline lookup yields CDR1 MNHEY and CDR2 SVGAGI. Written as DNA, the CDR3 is TGTGCCAGCACCGGGGGCAGGCACTATGGCTACACCTTC. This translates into CASTGGRHYGYTF.